This TCR beta chain emerged from a study of T cells in Graves' hyperthyroidism and ophthalmopathy. Amplification of TCR beta CDR3 regions was performed using RNA transcripts as template. TCR CDR3 regions were first amplified by RT-PCR with HTBI primers. Each CDR3 protein is one row after TCRdb ran MiXCR on the multiplex PCR reads. The table has 600,000 to 650,000 distinct CDR3 sequences, 15% to 20% seen once. Per germline, CDR1 SGHRS and CDR2 YFSETQ. The CDR3 sequence is 16 residues long. The V and J ends lost 0 bases and 2 bases respectively, with 15 bases between them. Any patient presenting with uncontrolled infection, other autoimmune disease, pregnancy or lactation was left out. Clinical symptoms, serum thyroxine and TRAb, thyroid ultrasound and orbital computed tomography were used for the diagnoses. Fresh peripheral blood, 7.5 to 10 ml, was the source of the PBMCs. This clonotype was detected many times.

The chain joins TRBV5-1 to TRBJ2-7; tentative D call: TRBD1 (5 bases). The clonotype originates from a woman aged 25 to 39 with Graves' hyperthyroidism. The material sequenced was blood. In DNA form, the CDR3 reads TGCGCCAGCAGCTTGGAATGGCCAGGGCCTACCTACGAGCAGTACTTC. It specifies CASSLEWPGPTYEQYF.